Following are 13 T cell receptor beta chains from one sample sequenced in a study of T cells in Graves' hyperthyroidism and ophthalmopathy. It was RNA transcripts that yielded the amplified TCR beta CDR3 regions. An initial round of RT-PCR targeting the TCR CDR3 relied on the HTBI primer set. TCRdb re-called the multiplex PCR reads through MiXCR, storing one row per CDR3 protein. The sample holds roughly 500,000 distinct CDR3 sequences, 46% seen once. The sample comprised peripheral blood or thyroid tissue (not recorded which). Source of these receptors: an adult woman with Graves' disease, either hyperthyroidism or ophthalmopathy (not recorded which).

In regard to this clonotype: The junction departs from the called germline gene at one end, perhaps through a read error. The chain is built from TRBV7-9 and TRBJ2-5; either TRBD1 or TRBD2 may supply D (7 bases each). The CDR3 runs to 15 residues. Germline CDR1 and CDR2: SEHNR and FQNEAQ (reference sequence). CDR3 residues: CASSSDTRGGKTQYF. CDR3 nucleotides: TGTGCCAGCAGCTCAGACACCAGGGGGGGGAAGACCCAGTACTTT.

The chain couples TRBV28 to TRBJ1-1, with D uncertain. This CDR3 comprises 11 residues. V shed 8 bases and J shed 1 base, with 5 bases lying between them. CDR1 and CDR2 (germline): MDHEN, SYDVKM. The CDR3 is CASLRNTEAFF. In DNA form, the CDR3 reads TGTGCCAGCCTCCGGAACACTGAAGCTTTCTTT.

V usage is TRBV10-3 and J usage is TRBJ2-5, with TRBD1 as a possible D gene (5 bases). Trimming left V 0 bases short and J 2 bases short, with 19 bases between. Germline CDR1 and CDR2: ENHRY and SYGVKD. CDR3 length: 18 amino acids. The CDR3 here is CAISESPFTLTVQETQYF. In DNA form, the CDR3 reads TGTGCCATCAGTGAGTCGCCCTTCACCTTGACAGTACAAGAGACCCAGTACTTC.

This chain links TRBV29-1 with TRBJ1-2; D unresolved. V was pared by 4 bases and J by 4 bases, with 19 bases between. CDR3 length equals 15 residues. Germline loops: CDR1 SQVTM, CDR2 ANQGSEA. The CDR3 DNA follows: TGCAGCGTTGTTAGGTCCGTGGGCCAGATCTATGGCTACACCTTC. Encoded protein: CSVVRSVGQIYGYTF.

This clonotype occurred many times. The V and J genes are TRBV13 and TRBJ1-4, with 8 bases matching TRBD1. Trimming took 2 bases from V and 6 from J; bases not matched to a gene: 8. This CDR3 contains 16 residues. Looked up from germline, CDR1 is PRHDT and CDR2 is FYEKMQ (reference sequence). This CDR3 reads CASSLRAAGGDEKLFF. The DNA of the CDR3 is TGTGCCAGCAGCTTACGAGCGGCAGGGGGCGATGAAAAACTGTTTTTT.

This clonotype was seen a single time. The rearrangement joins TRBV2 to TRBJ2-6, with a possible D match to TRBD1 (6 bases). Germline V gene data show CDR1 as SNHLY and CDR2 as FYNNEI. Trimming took 3 bases from V and 2 from J, leaving 8 bases between them. The CDR3 has 15 amino acids. CDR3 loop: CASSEGATGANVLTF. The CDR3, as DNA: TGTGCCAGCAGTGAGGGGGCAACTGGGGCCAACGTCCTGACTTTC.

This clonotype was picked up a small number of times. The rearrangement uses TRBV2 and TRBJ1-1, with 9 bases fitting TRBD1. The CDR3 loop spans 14 amino acids. The J segment lost 5 bases and the V segment lost 4 bases, leaving 5 bases of the junction unmatched. The germline gives CDR1 SNHLY, CDR2 FYNNEI. The CDR3: CASSGGTGWTEAFF. The CDR3 region has the DNA TGTGCCAGCAGTGGCGGGACAGGGTGGACTGAAGCTTTCTTT.

The table lists this clonotype with many counts. V gene TRBV2 combines with J gene TRBJ1-1; 7 nucleotides match TRBD1. The CDR3 sequence is 13 residues long. J was trimmed by 1 base and V by 8 bases; bases with no gene match: 4. Germline-derived CDR1 and CDR2 are SNHLY and FYNNEI. For the CDR3, the DNA is TGTGCCAGCGGAACAGGGGCGAACACTGAAGCTTTCTTT. Its protein is CASGTGANTEAFF.

Many counts were recorded for this clonotype. This chain connects TRBV3-1 to TRBJ1-1; 10 bases fit TRBD1. CDR3 length equals 14 residues. V was clipped by 1 base and J by 11 bases; unmatched bases: 7. Looked up from germline, CDR1 is LGHDT and CDR2 is YNNKEL (reference sequence). This CDR3 reads CASSQVAGQGTAFF. The CDR3, as DNA: TGTGCCAGCAGCCAAGTCGCGGGACAGGGGACCGCTTTCTTT.

This clonotype has only a few counts. J is TRBJ1-1 and V is TRBV15, with 10 bases aligning to TRBD1. Germline CDR1 is LNHNV and CDR2 is YYDKDF (reference sequence). This CDR3 spans 15 amino acids. Unmatched junction bases numbered 8, after V lost 1 base and J lost 9 bases. CDR3 sequence reads: CATSRAPTGGLQAFF. CDR3 sequence (DNA): TGTGCCACCAGCAGAGCCCCGACAGGGGGCCTGCAAGCTTTCTTT.

This clonotype was counted a few times. V and J are TRBV20-1 and TRBJ1-2; D unresolved. The CDR3 covers 16 residues. Trimming pared 1 base from V and 4 bases from J, leaving 19 bases between. Germline CDR1 reads DFQATT; CDR2 reads SNEGSKA (reference sequence). The CDR3 is CSARVGFRHLRYGYTF. The CDR3 DNA follows: TGCAGTGCTAGAGTTGGTTTCCGGCACCTCCGCTATGGCTACACCTTC.

This clonotype has at least ten counts. This chain joins TRBV29-1 and TRBJ1-6; TRBD1 matches at 8 bases. The V and J ends lost 6 bases and 9 bases, in that order; junction bases with no gene match: 7. Germline V lookup: CDR1 SQVTM, CDR2 ANQGSEA. This CDR3 has 13 amino acids. The CDR3 here is CSVATGGSSPLHF. The CDR3 DNA is TGCAGCGTCGCCACAGGGGGTAGTTCACCCCTCCACTTT.

Of note for this clonotype: This sequence may be a read error, since a much larger clone differs from it by one base. The rearrangement links TRBV29-1 to TRBJ1-4; no clear D gene. The CDR3 spans 12 residues. V was pared by 6 bases and J by 8 bases, with 13 bases between. Per germline, CDR1 SQVTM and CDR2 ANQGSEA. The CDR3 protein is CSVRNREEKLFF. The CDR3, as DNA: TGCAGCGTCCGGAACCGCGAGGAAAAACTGTTTTTT.